This entry lists 10 T cell receptor beta chains sequenced from one sample in a study of shared clonotypes between healthy human individuals. TCRdb keeps only in-frame clones here, not all; method: immunoSEQ multiplex PCR. The sample shows millions of clones, more than 80% of them seen only once. The sample was naive CD4+ T cells sorted from blood. Subset indicated: CD45RA+ positively selected. These receptors were collected from a man in his late teens or twenties in good health.

To note about this clone: The sample carries other DNA sequences with the same CDR3. This chain connects TRBV7-2 to TRBJ2-7; the D gene is possibly TRBD1 (5 bases). V lost 3 bases and J 4 bases, leaving 7 bases between the germline ends. The CDR3 totals 12 residues. Germline loops: CDR1 SGHTA, CDR2 FQGNSA. This CDR3 is CASSFQGYEQYF. DNA of the CDR3: TGTGCCAGCAGCTTCCAGGGATACGAGCAGTACTTC. Looking up the rest from reference TRBV7-2 and TRBJ2-7 gives the full variable domain: GAGVSQSPSNKVTEKGKDVELRCDPISGHTALYWYRQSLGQGLEFLIYFQGNSAPDKSGLPSDRFSAERTGGSVSTLTIQRTQQEDSAVYLCASSFQGYEQYFGPGTRLTVT.

On this clone itself: Other DNA variants within this sample encode the same CDR3. The J gene is TRBJ2-2, the V gene TRBV28; the match to TRBD1 covers 7 bases. Looked up from germline, CDR1 is MDHEN and CDR2 is SYDVKM. After removal of 6 bases from V and 1 base from J, the junction contained 5 bases not matched to a gene. There are 15 residues in the CDR3. Written as DNA, the CDR3 is TGTGCCAGCAGCCCCGGGACAGTGAACACCGGGGAGCTGTTTTTT. Translated: CASSPGTVNTGELFF.

The genes are TRBV14 and TRBJ2-5; 9 bases are shared with TRBD2. The CDR3 has 16 residues. The ends lost 4 bases at V and 1 base at J; junction bases unmatched: 7. In germline, CDR1 is SGHDN, CDR2 FVKESK. CDR3 DNA: TGTGCCAGCAGCCCGGCCAGCGGGGGGCTCCAAGAGACCCAGTACTTC. It codes for CASSPASGGLQETQYF.

The J gene is TRBJ2-1, the V gene TRBV2, with D possibly TRBD1 on 5 matching bases. V dropped 3 bases and J dropped 8 bases, with 14 bases sitting between them. The CDR3 has 14 amino acids. Germline CDR1 reads SNHLY; CDR2 reads FYNNEI. DNA for the CDR3: TGTGCCAGCAGTGAGGGGCTACCAAGGCATGAGCAGTTCTTC. It yields the protein CASSEGLPRHEQFF.

This chain links TRBV29-1 with TRBJ2-1; 9 nucleotides agree with TRBD1. The junction had 2 bases not matched to a gene; V was cut back by 6 bases and J by 8 bases. Looked up from germline, CDR1 is SQVTM and CDR2 is ANQGSEA. This CDR3 spans 11 amino acids. The CDR3 region is CSVGQGYEQFF. The CDR3 DNA follows: TGCAGCGTAGGACAGGGGTATGAGCAGTTCTTC.

The J gene is TRBJ1-3, the V gene TRBV4-1; D unclear. V was pared by 1 base and J by 4 bases, with 23 bases between. The V gene's germline CDR1 is MGHRA and CDR2 YSYEKL. The CDR3 is 19 amino acids. Here the CDR3 reads CASSQVGQHSGGAGNTIYF. The DNA of the CDR3 is TGCGCCAGCAGCCAAGTCGGCCAGCACAGCGGCGGCGCCGGAAACACCATATATTTT.

This rearrangement joins TRBV10-3 to TRBJ1-4; a possible D gene is TRBD1 (6 bases). The CDR3 sequence is 15 residues long. Germline V gives CDR1 ENHRY, CDR2 SYGVKD. V lost 0 bases and J lost 6, with 11 bases in between. The CDR3 sequence: CAISESSGVDEKLFF. CDR3 coding DNA: TGTGCCATCAGTGAGTCGTCAGGGGTGGATGAAAAACTGTTTTTT.

The rearrangement uses TRBV11-2 and TRBJ2-1, with D possibly being TRBD1 (5 bases). Germline CDR1 SGHAT, CDR2 FQNNGV. The CDR3 sequence is 15 residues long. V lost 5 bases to trimming and J lost 3 bases, with 14 bases between them. CDR3 loop: CASSTLRGYYNEQFF. CDR3 sequence (DNA): TGTGCCAGCAGCACCCTTAGGGGCTACTACAATGAGCAGTTCTTC.

This sequence joins TRBV5-1 and TRBJ1-3; D not certain. The CDR3 sequence is 15 residues long. The V gene lost 1 base and the J gene lost 0 bases, with 8 bases spanning the gap. Germline V gene lookup returns CDR1 SGHRS and CDR2 YFSETQ. CDR3 residues: CASSLSKPSGNTIYF. Here the CDR3 DNA reads TGCGCCAGCAGCTTGTCTAAACCCTCTGGAAACACCATATATTTT.

The V gene is TRBV28, the J gene TRBJ1-3; tentatively, D is TRBD1 (5 bases). CDR1 is MDHEN, CDR2 SYDVKM, per germline. V lost 7 bases and J 0 bases, leaving 13 bases between the germline ends. CDR3 length: 15 amino acids. The CDR3 loop is CASTAADISGNTIYF. CDR3 sequence (DNA): TGTGCCAGCACCGCGGCGGACATCTCTGGAAACACCATATATTTT.